This T cell receptor beta chain was obtained from a study of cytomegalovirus exposure and HLA in healthy donors. To note about this clone: The antigen remains unidentified.

Trimming at V came to 7 bases and at J to 3 bases, leaving 8 bases not matched to a gene. Germline CDR1 reads MNHEY; CDR2 reads SVGAGI. This CDR3 is built from 15 residues. Notes on the study in general: A later analysis by the authors found several of the most significant clusters apparently linked to common viral pathogens. Previously analyzed data showed that most TCR beta V segments were productive at a frequency of about 87% or about 30%.

The PCR employed 60 Vbeta primers together with 13 Jbeta primers. Some clones are missing from TCRdb's copy, which holds only in-frame ones; the method was immunoSEQ multiplex PCR. The repertoire table contains 200,000 to 250,000 clones. The material sequenced was PBMCs. This chain joins TRBV6-5 and TRBJ1-2; 10 bases match TRBD1. This clonotype was obtained from a woman in her twenties or thirties in good health and CMV-seropositive. CDR3 residues: CASTSPDRGYYGYTF. The CDR3 DNA reads TGTGCCAGCACCTCACCGGACAGGGGGTACTATGGCTACACCTTC.